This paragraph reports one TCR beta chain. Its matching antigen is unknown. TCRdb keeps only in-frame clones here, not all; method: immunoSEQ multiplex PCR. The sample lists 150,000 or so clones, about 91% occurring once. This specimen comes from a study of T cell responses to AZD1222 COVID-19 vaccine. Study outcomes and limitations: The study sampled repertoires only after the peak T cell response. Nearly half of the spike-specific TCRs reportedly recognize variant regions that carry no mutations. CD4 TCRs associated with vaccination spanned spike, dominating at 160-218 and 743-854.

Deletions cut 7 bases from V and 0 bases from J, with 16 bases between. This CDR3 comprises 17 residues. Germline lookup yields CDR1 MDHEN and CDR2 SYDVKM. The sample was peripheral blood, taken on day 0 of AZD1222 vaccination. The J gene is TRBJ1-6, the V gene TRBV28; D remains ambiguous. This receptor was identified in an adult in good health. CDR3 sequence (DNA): TGTGCCAGCACCGAGAATCTTTTGAGCTCCTATAATTCACCCCTCCACTTT. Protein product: CASTENLLSSYNSPLHF. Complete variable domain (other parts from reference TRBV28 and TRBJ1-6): DVKVTQSSRYLVKRTGEKVFLECVQDMDHENMFWYRQDPGLGLRLIYFSYDVKMKEKGDIPEGYSVSREKKERFSLILESASTNQTSMYLCASTENLLSSYNSPLHFGNGTRLTVT.